The 24 T cell receptor beta chains below come from one sample, sequenced in a study of regulatory T cells in long-lasting Graves disease. With iRepertoire HTBI primers and Arm-PCR of CDR3 regions, TCR beta libraries were built. From the multiplex PCR reads, TCRdb called clonotypes with MiXCR, one entry per CDR3 protein. The sample records about 460,000 distinct CDR3 sequences, around 15% being singletons. Time point given: newly diagnosed GD, antithyroid drugs for less than 3 months. Researchers made the TCR library from RNA that was extracted from PBMCs. These data are also associated with another study on T cells in Graves' hyperthyroidism and ophthalmopathy.

Sample: peripheral blood mononuclear cells (PBMCs), taken at new diagnosis, from a patient treated with antithyroid drugs. The receptors here all came from a woman between 45 and 65 years old with Graves disease.

The genes are TRBV3-1 and TRBJ2-1; TRBD2 matches 11 bases. V trimming: 4 bases; J trimming: 10 bases; junction bases outside the gene matches: 9. Looked up from germline, CDR1 is LGHDT and CDR2 is YNNKEL (reference sequence). The CDR3 runs 15 residues. The CDR3 nucleotides read TGTGCCAGCAGCCGCGCACTAGCGGGAGATGAGGAGCAGTTCTTC. The encoded protein is CASSRALAGDEEQFF.

This clonotype has at least ten counts. The V and J genes are TRBV29-1 and TRBJ2-1, with 9 positions matching TRBD2. CDR1 and CDR2 from the germline V gene are SQVTM and ANQGSEA. V lost 1 base and J lost 3; bases outside the gene matches: 4. The CDR3 contains 15 residues. CDR3 in amino acids: CSVEGSGRLYNEQFF. The CDR3 DNA is TGCAGCGTTGAAGGTAGCGGGAGACTCTACAATGAGCAGTTCTTC.

This clonotype was counted only a few times. The rearrangement links TRBV5-1 to TRBJ2-7; 7 bases align to TRBD1. The CDR3 loop spans 17 amino acids. From germline, CDR1 is SGHRS and CDR2 YFSETQ. V was clipped by 4 bases and J by 2 bases; unmatched bases: 15. DNA for the CDR3: TGCGCCAGCAGCACCAGTACAGGGGCGGCCGGCCCCTACGAGCAGTACTTC. It encodes CASSTSTGAAGPYEQYF.

This clonotype was recorded a few times. The chain is built from TRBV20-1 and TRBJ2-3; 8 nucleotides match TRBD1. V was pared by 5 bases and J by 1 base, with 5 bases of the junction left unmatched. Germline values: CDR1 DFQATT, CDR2 SNEGSKA (reference sequence). The length of the CDR3 is 14 residues. CDR3 sequence reads: CSARPGQGTDTQYF. CDR3 DNA sequence: TGCAGTGCTCGCCCGGGACAGGGCACAGATACGCAGTATTTT.

This clonotype occurred many times. The chain employs TRBV20-1 and TRBJ2-5, with D possibly being TRBD1 or TRBD2 (6 bases each). The CDR3 sequence is 14 residues long. With 0 bases removed from V and 6 bases from J, the gap between germline ends came to 14 bases. CDR1 DFQATT and CDR2 SNEGSKA come from the germline V gene (reference sequence). The CDR3 spells CSAREGGGSQTQYF. The CDR3 DNA reads as TGCAGTGCTAGAGAAGGGGGAGGCTCGCAGACCCAGTACTTC.

This clonotype was detected many times. This chain uses TRBV7-2 with TRBJ2-3, with 9 nucleotides matching TRBD2. The CDR3 is 15 residues long. CDR1 and CDR2 from the germline V gene are SGHTA and FQGNSA. V lost 5 bases to trimming and J lost 2 bases; unmatched junction nucleotides: 5. CDR3 loop: CASSPLGLATDTQYF. Written as DNA, the CDR3 is TGTGCCAGCAGCCCTCTGGGACTAGCCACAGATACGCAGTATTTT.

This clonotype was seen a few times. The chain carries TRBV5-5 and TRBJ2-1; 10 bases are a match to TRBD2. CDR1 and CDR2 from the germline V gene are SGHKS and YYEKEE (reference sequence). After removal of 6 bases from V and 0 bases from J, the junction contained 3 bases not matched to a gene. The CDR3 consists of 15 residues. In DNA, the CDR3 is TGTGCCAGCATTAGGACTAGCGGCTCCTACAATGAGCAGTTCTTC. It yields the protein CASIRTSGSYNEQFF.

Ten or more counts support this clonotype. The V call is TRBV5-1, the J call TRBJ2-7; 7 bases line up with TRBD1. Germline V gene data show CDR1 as SGHRS and CDR2 as YFSETQ. The V and J ends lost 5 bases and 6 bases, in that order; junction bases with no gene match: 5. This CDR3 contains 12 residues. The CDR3 reads CASRPGGSEQYF. The DNA for the CDR3 is TGCGCCAGCAGACCAGGGGGAAGCGAGCAGTACTTC.

This clonotype showed up just once. The rearrangement uses TRBV10-3 and TRBJ2-7, with 15 bases matching TRBD2. The V segment lost 4 bases and the J segment 3 bases; nucleotides outside the gene matches: 10. The V gene's germline CDR1 is ENHRY and CDR2 SYGVKD. This CDR3 is built from 18 residues. The CDR3 bases are TGTGCCATCAGTGGACCGGGACAGGGACTAGCGGGAGGCTACGAGCAGTACTTC. Translated: CAISGPGQGLAGGYEQYF.

This rearrangement joins TRBV30 to TRBJ1-4, with TRBD1 as a possible D gene (5 bases). This CDR3 has 13 amino acids. Germline-derived CDR1 and CDR2 are GTSNPN and SVGIG (reference sequence). Trimming took off 1 base at V and 6 bases at J, with 9 bases between the two ends. The CDR3 nucleotides read TGTGCCTGGAGTGACAGGACCTATGAAAAACTGTTTTTT. The encoded protein is CAWSDRTYEKLFF.

In this sample, this clonotype turned up many times. This sequence joins TRBV10-3 and TRBJ2-3; either TRBD1 or TRBD2 may supply D (6 bases each). This CDR3 spans 15 amino acids. From germline, CDR1 is ENHRY and CDR2 SYGVKD. The V end was cut by 6 bases, the J end by 7 bases, with 20 bases between. The CDR3 bases are TGTGCCATCAGCGGGGGCCCTACCGTGGGATATACGCAGTATTTT. Its protein is CAISGGPTVGYTQYF.

The chain uses TRBV20-1 and TRBJ2-5, with a possible D match to TRBD2 (6 bases). V dropped 7 bases and J dropped 2 bases, with 29 bases sitting between them. The CDR3 length is 18 residues. Per germline, CDR1 DFQATT and CDR2 SNEGSKA (reference sequence). CDR3 residues: CSVLRTIPFLNIQETQYF. The CDR3 nucleotides are TGCAGTGTGTTACGGACTATCCCTTTCCTGAACATTCAAGAGACCCAGTACTTC.

This clonotype was detected many times. V is TRBV3-1 and J is TRBJ1-1; weak D call: TRBD1 (5 bases). V lost 4 bases, J lost 8 bases, and 20 bases lay in between. The germline gives CDR1 LGHDT, CDR2 YNNKEL (reference sequence). The CDR3 length is 15 residues. This chain's CDR3 is CASSPSGVQGGEAFF. In DNA form, the CDR3 reads TGTGCCAGCAGCCCAAGCGGGGTTCAGGGCGGAGAAGCTTTCTTT.

This chain links TRBV4-1 with TRBJ2-1; possible D gene TRBD2, 5 bases. Germline V CDR1 and CDR2: MGHRA, YSYEKL. The V end lost 2 bases, the J end lost 5 bases, and 16 bases lay between the germline ends. This CDR3 is built from 16 residues. CDR3 bases: TGCGCCAGCAGCCAAACCCACCGTGGACTTCACAATGAGCAGTTCTTC. It encodes CASSQTHRGLHNEQFF.

This clonotype came up many times. The V and J genes are TRBV6-2 or TRBV6-3 and TRBJ1-2; D call uncertain. Germline V gives CDR1 MNHEY, CDR2 SVGEGT. This CDR3 has 14 amino acids. The V end lost 2 bases, the J end lost 2 bases, and 9 bases lay between the germline ends. The CDR3 nucleotides are TGTGCCAGCAGTTACCGACCCTGGAACTATGGCTACACCTTC. Protein sequence: CASSYRPWNYGYTF.

The chain employs TRBV14 and TRBJ1-6; D unclear. This CDR3 contains 12 residues. The germline V gene has CDR1 SGHDN and CDR2 FVKESK. Trimming pared 4 bases from V and 9 bases from J, leaving 7 bases between. The CDR3 DNA follows: TGTGCCAGCAGCCTACAGCTTTCACCCCTCCACTTT. It is translated as CASSLQLSPLHF.

The chain is built from TRBV7-9 and TRBJ2-7, with 7 bases identical to TRBD2. CDR1 is SEHNR and CDR2 is FQNEAQ in the germline V gene (reference sequence). This CDR3 contains 12 residues. V dropped 6 bases and J dropped 7; count of bases not matched to a gene: 6. The CDR3 DNA reads TGTGCCAGCAGGGGGGAGGGAGATGAGCAGTACTTC. Amino acids: CASRGEGDEQYF.

In its sample, this clonotype was seen many times. The chain carries TRBV6-1 and TRBJ1-1, with D unclear. V was shortened by 7 bases and J by 0 bases, with 12 bases between the two germline ends. Germline assignment: CDR1 MNHNS and CDR2 SASEGT. The CDR3 runs 14 residues. CDR3 in DNA: TGTGCCAGCATGGTGACCCGGGTGAACACTGAAGCTTTCTTT. Protein product: CASMVTRVNTEAFF.

There are many counts of this clonotype. The V gene is TRBV13, the J gene TRBJ2-2; possibly TRBD1 for D (6 bases). Germline loops: CDR1 PRHDT, CDR2 FYEKMQ (reference sequence). Trimming stripped 5 bases from V and 5 bases from J, with 12 bases between. The CDR3 is 14 amino acids. Here the CDR3 reads CASSTGDITGELFF. The CDR3 nucleotides are TGTGCCAGCAGCACCGGGGACATTACCGGGGAGCTGTTTTTT.

This clonotype was picked up many times. The chain carries TRBV11-2 and TRBJ1-1, with TRBD1 matching 9 bases. V trimming: 1 base; J trimming: 3 bases; junction bases outside the gene matches: 12. Germline CDR1 reads SGHAT; CDR2 reads FQNNGV. The CDR3 has 18 amino acids. CDR3 in DNA: TGTGCCAGCAGCTTAGTCTTCGGAGGGACAGGGTACGACACTGAAGCTTTCTTT. This gives the protein CASSLVFGGTGYDTEAFF.

The gene calls are TRBV7-8 and TRBJ2-1, with a weak D call TRBD2 (6 bases). V lost 4 bases and J lost 0, with 7 bases in between. The germline V gene encodes CDR1 SGHVS and CDR2 FQNEAQ. The CDR3 runs to 14 residues. The CDR3 is CASSSDYSYNEQFF. The CDR3 DNA reads as TGTGCCAGCAGCTCGGACTACTCCTACAATGAGCAGTTCTTC.

This clonotype was seen many times. The chain recombines TRBV7-2 with TRBJ2-7; perhaps D is TRBD1 or TRBD2 (6 bases each). The CDR3 is made up of 19 amino acids. V was shortened by 0 bases and J by 3 bases, with 24 bases between the two germline ends. Germline assignment: CDR1 SGHTA and CDR2 FQGNSA. CDR3 DNA: TGTGCCAGCAGCTTAGCCGGAGCCAGCCCGGGGGCGCAAGACTACGAGCAGTACTTC. Its protein product is CASSLAGASPGAQDYEQYF.

The chain joins TRBV5-1 to TRBJ1-2, with D hard to call. This CDR3 contains 14 residues. Germline lookup yields CDR1 SGHRS and CDR2 YFSETQ. V lost 0 bases to trimming and J lost 8 bases, with 14 bases between them. In DNA, the CDR3 is TGCGCCAGCAGCTTGGGTTATGGCGCCCGGGGCTACACCTTC. Translated, it gives CASSLGYGARGYTF. Full variable domain (missing parts from reference TRBV5-1 and TRBJ1-2): KAGVTQTPRYLIKTRGQQVTLSCSPISGHRSVSWYQQTPGQGLQFLFEYFSETQRNKGNFPGRFSGRQFSNSRSEMNVSTLELGDSALYLCASSLGYGARGYTFGSGTRLTVV.

The CDR3 DNA follows: TGTGCCAGCAGCCATACCACCGGGACCGAGCAGTTCTTC. It is translated as CASSHTTGTEQFF. This rearrangement joins TRBV4-2 to TRBJ2-1; D tentatively fits TRBD1 or TRBD2 (5 bases each). The CDR3 runs to 13 residues. V lost 3 bases, J lost 10 bases, and 13 bases lay in between. CDR1 is LGHNA, CDR2 YNFKEQ, per germline.